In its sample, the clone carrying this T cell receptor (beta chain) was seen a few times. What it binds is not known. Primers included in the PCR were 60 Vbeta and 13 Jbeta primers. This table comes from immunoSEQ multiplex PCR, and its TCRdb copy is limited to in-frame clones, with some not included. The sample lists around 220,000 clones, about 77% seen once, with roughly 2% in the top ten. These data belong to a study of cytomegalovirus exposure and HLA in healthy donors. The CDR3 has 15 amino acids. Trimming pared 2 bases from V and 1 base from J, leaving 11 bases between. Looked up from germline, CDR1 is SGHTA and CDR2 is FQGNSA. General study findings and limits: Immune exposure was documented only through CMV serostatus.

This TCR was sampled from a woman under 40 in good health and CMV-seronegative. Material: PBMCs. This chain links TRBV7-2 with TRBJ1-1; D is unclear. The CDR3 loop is CASSLTSPGNTEAFF. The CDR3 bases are TGTGCCAGCAGCTTAACGTCCCCGGGGAACACTGAAGCTTTCTTT.